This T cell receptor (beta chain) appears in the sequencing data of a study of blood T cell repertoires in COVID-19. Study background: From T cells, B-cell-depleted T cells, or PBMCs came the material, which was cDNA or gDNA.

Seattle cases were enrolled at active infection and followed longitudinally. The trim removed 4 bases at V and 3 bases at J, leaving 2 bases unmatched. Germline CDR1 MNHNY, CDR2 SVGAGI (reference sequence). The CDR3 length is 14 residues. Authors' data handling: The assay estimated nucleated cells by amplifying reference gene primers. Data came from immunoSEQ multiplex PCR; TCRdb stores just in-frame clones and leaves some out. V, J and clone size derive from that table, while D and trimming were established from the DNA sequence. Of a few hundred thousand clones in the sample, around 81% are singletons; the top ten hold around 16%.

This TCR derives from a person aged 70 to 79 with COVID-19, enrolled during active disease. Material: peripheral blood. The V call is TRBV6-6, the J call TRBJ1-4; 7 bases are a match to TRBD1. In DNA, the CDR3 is TGTGCCAGCAGTTTCGGGACAGCTAATGAAAAACTGTTTTTT. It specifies CASSFGTANEKLFF.